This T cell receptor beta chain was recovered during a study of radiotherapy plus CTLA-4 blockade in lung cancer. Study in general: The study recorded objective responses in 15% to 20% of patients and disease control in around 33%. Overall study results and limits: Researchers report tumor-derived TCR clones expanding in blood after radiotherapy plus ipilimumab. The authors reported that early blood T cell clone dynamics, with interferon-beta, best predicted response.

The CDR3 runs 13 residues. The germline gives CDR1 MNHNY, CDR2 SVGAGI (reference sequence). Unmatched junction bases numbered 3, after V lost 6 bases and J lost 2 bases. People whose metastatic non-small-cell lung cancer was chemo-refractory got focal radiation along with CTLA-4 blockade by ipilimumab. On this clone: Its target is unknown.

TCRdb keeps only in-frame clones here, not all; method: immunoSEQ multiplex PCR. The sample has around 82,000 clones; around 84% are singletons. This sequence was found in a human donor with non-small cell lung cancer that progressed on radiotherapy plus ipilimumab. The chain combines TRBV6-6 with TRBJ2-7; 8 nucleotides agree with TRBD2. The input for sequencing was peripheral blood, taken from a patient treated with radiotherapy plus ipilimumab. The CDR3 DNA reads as TGTGCCAGCAGCACGACTAGCGCCTACGAGCAGTACTTC. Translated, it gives CASSTTSAYEQYF.